Reported below is one TCR beta chain. Everyone who took part was 18 to 89 years old, and they came from over 20 US areas. This sample is drawn from a study of blood T cell repertoires in COVID-19. Overall study context: Samples of COVID-19 (acute and convalescent) were obtained from the United States, Italy and Spain. Nucleic acid was either cDNA or gDNA, and it came from T cells, B-cell-depleted T cells, or PBMCs.

The method was immunoSEQ multiplex PCR; TCRdb's version includes in-frame clones alone and lacks a portion of them. There are roughly 500,000 clones in the sample; around 87% occur only once, and about 1.7% lies in the top ten. Per the germline V gene, CDR1 is LNHDA and CDR2 is SQIVND (reference sequence). V lost 7 bases and J 4 bases, leaving 16 bases between the germline ends. CDR3 length: 14 residues. The TCR sequence derives from a woman aged 40 to 49 who had recovered from COVID-19. Sequencing used PBMCs or T cells enriched from blood (not recorded which). The chain uses TRBV19 and TRBJ1-1, with TRBD1 as a possible D gene (5 bases). CDR3 amino acids: CASMGGGLGTEAFF. The CDR3 region has the DNA TGTGCCAGTATGGGGGGGGGTTTGGGCACTGAAGCTTTCTTT.